Each of the 32 T cell receptor beta chains below was sequenced from the same sample in a study of tumor-infiltrating lymphocytes in primary liver carcinoma. Alongside blood RNA obtained from unsorted whole blood, germline DNA was also extracted. A constant-region primer primed TCR beta cDNA synthesis from about 0.45 ug of total RNA. Libraries of TCR beta came from three nested multiplex PCR rounds with slightly modified ARM-PCR. The opening two PCR rounds, ten to eleven cycles each, paired TRBV1-TRBV30 forward primers with a C-beta reverse primer. TCRdb analysed the multiplex PCR reads with MiXCR anew, one entry per CDR3 protein. The table shows 300,000 to 350,000 distinct CDR3 sequences, with less than 70% occurring only once. Sequenced input: peripheral blood. Receptors were obtained from a man aged 40-50 years with primary liver carcinoma and hepatitis B virus infection.

With respect to this clonotype: This may stem from a read error, because a much larger clone lies one nucleotide away. The chain recombines TRBV6-6 with TRBJ2-1, with D perhaps given as TRBD1 or TRBD2 (6 bases each). The CDR3 contains 14 residues. In germline, CDR1 is MNHNY, CDR2 SVGAGI (reference sequence). This CDR3 reads CASSDTKWGAEQLF. CDR3 sequence (DNA): TGTGCCAGCAGTGACACAAAATGGGGGGCGGAGCAGCTCTTC.

On this clonotype: A much larger clone sits a single nucleotide away, making a read error possible. This chain connects TRBV5-1 to TRBJ2-5; D is possibly TRBD1 (6 bases). Germline values: CDR1 SGHRS, CDR2 YFSETQ. This CDR3 is built from 15 residues. CDR3 in DNA: TGCGCCAACAGCGTTTCAGGGGAGCCCCAAGAGACCCAGTACTTC. It codes for CANSVSGEPQETQYF.

The V and J genes are TRBV6-6 and TRBJ1-2; weak D call: TRBD1 (5 bases). Germline loops: CDR1 MNHNY, CDR2 SVGAGI (reference sequence). The V and J ends lost 5 bases and 2 bases respectively, with 9 bases between them. This CDR3 comprises 13 residues. CDR3 loop: CASSNDRNYGYTF. DNA of the CDR3: TGTGCCAGCAGTAACGACAGAAACTATGGCTACACCTTC.

This clonotype was picked up a small number of times. The V gene is TRBV6-1, the J gene TRBJ1-3, with a tentative D call TRBD1 (5 bases). Trimming pared 3 bases from V and 2 bases from J, leaving 14 bases between. Germline assignment: CDR1 MNHNS and CDR2 SASEGT. The CDR3 is 16 amino acids. The CDR3 region has the DNA TGTGCCAGCAGTGAGGATCAGGGAGTAACTGGAAACACCATATATTTT. Its translation: CASSEDQGVTGNTIYF.

Turning to this clonotype: It may be a read error: a sequence one base away is much more abundant. The gene calls are TRBV6-2 or TRBV6-3 and TRBJ2-1; 7 bases are a match to TRBD2. This CDR3 is 12 amino acids long. Germline assignment: CDR1 MNHEY and CDR2 SVGEGT. The CDR3 here is CASSQRAGEQLF. The CDR3, as DNA: TGTGCCAGCAGTCAGAGGGCGGGGGAGCAGCTCTTC.

This clonotype was seen ten or more times. The V gene is TRBV6-5, the J gene TRBJ2-3; D is unresolved. Per the germline V gene, CDR1 is MNHEY and CDR2 is SVGAGI. V shed 2 bases and J shed 9 bases, with 15 bases lying between them. This CDR3 has 14 residues. Here the CDR3 DNA reads TGTGCCAGCAGTTACGCCGGCCCCCGCGCGACGCAGTATTTT. This codes for CASSYAGPRATQYF.

The V call is TRBV7-9, the J call TRBJ2-2; D possibly corresponds to TRBD2 (5 bases). The germline V and J ends were trimmed by 6 bases and 5 bases, with 16 bases remaining between them. Per germline, CDR1 SEHNR and CDR2 FQNEAQ (reference sequence). CDR3 length: 15 amino acids. The CDR3 loop reads CASRSLNWRTGELFF. The CDR3 bases are TGTGCCAGCAGGTCTCTGAATTGGAGGACCGGGGAGCTGTTTTTT. Full variable domain (remainder filled in from reference TRBV7-9 and TRBJ2-2): DTGVSQNPRHKITKRGQNVTFRCDPISEHNRLYWYRQTLGQGPEFLTYFQNEAQLEKSRLLSDRFSAERPKGSFSTLEIQRTEQGDSAMYLCASRSLNWRTGELFFGEGSRLTVL.

To note about this clonotype: The junction differs from germline at one of its ends, possibly a read error. The chain combines TRBV12-3 or TRBV12-4 with TRBJ2-6; a possible D gene is TRBD1 (5 bases). CDR3 length: 15 residues. The DNA of the CDR3 is TGTGCTAGCAGTATGGGGCCTTCTGGGGCCAACGTCCTGACTTTC. Translation gives CASSMGPSGANVLTF.

The chain carries TRBV11-2 and TRBJ1-6; D uncertain. This CDR3 is built from 14 residues. The V end was cut by 7 bases, the J end by 5 bases, with 12 bases between. Germline CDR1 and CDR2: SGHAT and FQNNGV. CDR3: CASNPKFDNSPLHF. In DNA, the CDR3 is TGTGCCAGCAATCCCAAGTTCGATAATTCACCCCTCCACTTT.

Ten or more counts support this clonotype. V gene TRBV11-2 combines with J gene TRBJ2-1; D tentatively reads TRBD1 or TRBD2 (5 bases each). V was cut by 2 bases and J by 2 bases, with 10 bases left in between. CDR3 length: 15 amino acids. CDR1 and CDR2 from the germline V gene are SGHAT and FQNNGV. In nucleotides, the CDR3 is TGTGCCAGCAGCTTATTGGGGACCACCTACAATGAGCAGTTCTTC. Translated: CASSLLGTTYNEQFF. The variable domain in full, completed from reference TRBV11-2 and TRBJ2-1, reads EAGVAQSPRYKIIEKRQSVAFWCNPISGHATLYWYQQILGQGPKLLIQFQNNGVVDDSQLPKDRFSAERLKGVDSTLKIQPAKLEDSAVYLCASSLLGTTYNEQFFGPGTRLTVL.

Details on this clonotype: One end of the junction is discordant with germline, which a read error may explain. The chain recombines TRBV11-2 with TRBJ2-5, with D hard to call. Germline-derived CDR1 and CDR2 are SGHAT and FQNNGV. CDR3 size: 15 residues. CDR3 sequence: CANSLGTGSRETQYF. The CDR3 DNA reads TGTGCCAACAGCTTAGGAACGGGCAGTCGGGAGACCCAGTACTTC.

Comments on this clonotype: This may be a read error: a much more frequent sequence differs by one nucleotide. J is TRBJ1-3 and V is TRBV10-3; no firm D call. Germline CDR1 ENHRY, CDR2 SYGVKD. The CDR3 covers 14 residues. The CDR3 DNA reads TGTGTCATCAGTGGACGGATCTCTGGAAACACCATATATTTT. Amino acids: CVISGRISGNTIYF.

J is TRBJ2-7 and V is TRBV11-3; a possible D gene is TRBD2 (6 bases). CDR1 SGHNT and CDR2 YENEEA come from the germline V gene. This CDR3 comprises 12 residues. DNA for the CDR3: TGTCTCAGCAGCGGGCAGGGATTCGAGCAGTACTTC. Protein: CLSSGQGFEQYF.

This rearrangement joins TRBV28 to TRBJ2-1, with 7 positions matching TRBD2. This CDR3 spans 16 amino acids. V lost 6 bases and J lost 4; bases outside the gene matches: 12. Germline-derived CDR1 and CDR2 are MDHEN and SYDVKM. CDR3 nucleotides: TGTGCCAGCAGCCTCTTGTCGGGGGGTCGGTACAATGAGCAGTTCTTC. Protein product: CASSLLSGGRYNEQFF.

With respect to this clonotype: Sequence at one end of the junction differs from germline and may be a read error. V is TRBV29-1 and J is TRBJ2-2; 10 bases fit TRBD1. The V gene's germline CDR1 is SQVTM and CDR2 ANQGSEA. The CDR3 length is 15 residues. The CDR3 DNA reads as TGCGGCGCCAGGGACAGGGGCGATTACACCGGGGAGCTGTTTTTC. Translating it yields CGARDRGDYTGELFF.

This clonotype was observed once. The rearrangement joins TRBV28 to TRBJ2-5; 10 positions match TRBD1. V was pared by 1 base and J by 3 bases, with 2 bases of the junction left unmatched. The germline V gene has CDR1 MDHEN and CDR2 SYDVKM. The CDR3 runs to 15 residues. Here the CDR3 DNA reads TGTGCCAGCAGTTTATCTGGACAGGGGGAAGAGACCCAGTACTTC. This encodes CASSLSGQGEETQYF.

The chain links TRBV11-2 to TRBJ1-5, with D unresolved. The DNA end is a closer match to TRBJ2-3, so the J assignment may be wrong. The CDR3 spans 14 residues. The germline V gene encodes CDR1 SGHAT and CDR2 FQNNGV. CDR3 DNA: TGTGCCAGAAGCAGAGGCGGTAGTAGTCAGTCCCAGTATTTT. This translates into CARSRGGSSQSQYF.

To note about this clonotype: The germline gene is not matched at one end of the junction; a read error may be the cause. V is TRBV11-2 and J is TRBJ1-2, with D unresolved. The CDR3 spans 14 residues. Germline values: CDR1 SGHAT, CDR2 FQNNGV. The CDR3 DNA reads TGTGCCAACAGAGCTGGCCCGTCGCCTGCGGGCTACACATTC. This sequence encodes CANRAGPSPAGYTF. Complete variable domain (other parts from reference TRBV11-2 and TRBJ1-2): EAGVAQSPRYKIIEKRQSVAFWCNPISGHATLYWYQQILGQGPKLLIQFQNNGVVDDSQLPKDRFSAERLKGVDSTLKIQPAKLEDSAVYLCANRAGPSPAGYTFGSGTRLTVV.

In this sample, this clonotype turned up many times. This sequence joins TRBV11-3 and TRBJ2-7; TRBD2 might be the D (6 bases). Deletions cut 3 bases from V and 0 bases from J, with 12 bases between. Per the germline V gene, CDR1 is SGHNT and CDR2 is YENEEA. This CDR3 spans 15 amino acids. CDR3: CASSLGGSLSYEQYF. The CDR3 region has the DNA TGTGCCAGCAGCTTGGGGGGAAGCCTCTCCTACGAGCAGTACTTC.

In regard to this clonotype: No conserved phenylalanine or tryptophan is present at the end of the CDR3, so a read error is the likely explanation. This chain uses TRBV11-1 with TRBJ2-3; D might be TRBD1 or TRBD2, each matching 5 bases. Germline V gene sequence: CDR1 SGHAT, CDR2 FQDESV (reference sequence). This CDR3 comprises 15 residues. In nucleotides, the CDR3 is TGTGGCAGCAGCTTACCGAGGGGAACCACAGATACGCAGTATCTT. This translates into CGSSLPRGTTDTQYL.

A note on this clonotype: This may stem from a read error, because a much larger clone lies one nucleotide away. This chain links TRBV6-5 with TRBJ2-7, with 7 bases lining up with TRBD2. This CDR3 region has 16 residues. V lost 6 bases to trimming and J lost 4 bases; unmatched junction nucleotides: 15. CDR1 and CDR2 from the germline V gene are MNHEY and SVGAGI. The CDR3 loop reads CASSPRATAGSYEQYF. Written as DNA, the CDR3 is TGTGCCAGCAGCCCCCGGGCGACAGCGGGGTCTTACGAGCAGTACTTC.

Concerning this clonotype: This could be a read error, since a much larger clone is one nucleotide away. The chain recombines TRBV4-1 with TRBJ1-1; maybe TRBD1 (5 bases). The CDR3 extends over 15 amino acids. Looked up from germline, CDR1 is MGHRA and CDR2 is YSYEKL. DNA for the CDR3: TGCGCCAGAAGCCGAAATGCCGAGGGACGCACTGAAGCTTTCTTT. This encodes CARSRNAEGRTEAFF.

This chain joins TRBV11-1 and TRBJ2-5; D not resolved. Germline CDR1 and CDR2: SGHAT and FQDESV (reference sequence). The ends were cut back, 5 bases at V and 6 bases at J, with 16 bases in the middle. The CDR3 contains 14 residues. The CDR3 DNA is TGTGCCAGCAGCCCGCCGCGAGTAAGCAAGACCCAGTACTTC. Translating gives CASSPPRVSKTQYF. Together with reference TRBV11-1 and TRBJ2-5, the CDR3 gives the full variable domain: EAEVAQSPRYKITEKSQAVAFWCDPISGHATLYWYRQILGQGPELLVQFQDESVVDDSQLPKDRFSAERLKGVDSTLKIQPAELGDSAMYLCASSPPRVSKTQYFGPGTRLLVL.

In its sample, this clonotype was seen a few times. The V gene is TRBV10-3, the J gene TRBJ2-5, with D perhaps TRBD2 (6 bases). The CDR3 runs to 15 residues. The germline gives CDR1 ENHRY, CDR2 SYGVKD. The V gene lost 4 bases and the J gene lost 3 bases, with 15 bases spanning the gap. CDR3 amino acids: CAISGTDRGEETQYF. In DNA form, the CDR3 reads TGTGCCATCAGTGGGACCGACCGCGGGGAAGAGACCCAGTACTTC.

The chain carries TRBV6-5 and TRBJ2-7; TRBD2 matches at 10 bases. The V gene's germline CDR1 is MNHEY and CDR2 SVGAGI. With 6 bases clipped from V and 3 bases from J, the junction kept 8 bases outside the gene matches. The CDR3 loop spans 15 amino acids. CDR3: CASRGGLASRYEQYF. In nucleotides, the CDR3 is TGTGCCAGCAGAGGGGGACTAGCGAGTCGCTACGAGCAGTACTTC.

In regard to this clonotype: A read error is likely, as this CDR3 ends without the conserved phenylalanine or tryptophan. The chain employs TRBV6-1 and TRBJ2-7; TRBD2 might be the D (5 bases). The CDR3 totals 14 residues. Germline V gene sequence: CDR1 MNHNS, CDR2 SASEGT. The DNA of the CDR3 is TGTGCCAGTAGTGAAGCGGCAGACGGCTACGAGCAGTACTAC. This gives the protein CASSEAADGYEQYY.

The gene calls are TRBV5-4 and TRBJ2-7; the D gene is possibly TRBD2 (5 bases). The germline V and J ends were trimmed by 0 bases and 5 bases, with 9 bases remaining between them. CDR1 and CDR2 (germline): SGHNT, YYREEE (reference sequence). The CDR3 covers 13 residues. CDR3 in DNA: TGTGCCAGCAGCTTGGTTTACGGGGACGAGCAGTACTTC. It is translated as CASSLVYGDEQYF.

This clonotype was recorded at least ten times. The J gene is TRBJ2-1, the V gene TRBV6-2 or TRBV6-3; no clear D. The V gene's germline CDR1 is MNHEY and CDR2 SVGEGT. There are 15 residues in the CDR3. Trimming took 6 bases from V and 4 from J, leaving 16 bases between them. The CDR3 DNA reads TGTGCCAGCAGCAAATCCCCAATTGGGTACAATGAGCAGTTCTTC. This codes for CASSKSPIGYNEQFF.

The chain carries TRBV30 and TRBJ2-3; 9 bases map to TRBD2. There are 17 residues in the CDR3. Unmatched junction bases numbered 11, after V lost 4 bases and J lost 0 bases. CDR1 is GTSNPN and CDR2 is SVGIG in the germline V gene (reference sequence). Written as DNA, the CDR3 is TGTGCCTGGACCGTCGGCACTAGCGGGTCTAGCACAGATACGCAGTATTTT. Protein sequence: CAWTVGTSGSSTDTQYF.

This clonotype appeared a single time. The chain has TRBV11-2 and TRBJ2-3, with D unresolved. Germline V gene sequence: CDR1 SGHAT, CDR2 FQNNGV. The CDR3 extends over 10 amino acids. The CDR3 DNA reads as TGTGTCAACATTGGAGATACGCAGTATTTT. Translating gives CVNIGDTQYF.

This clonotype was counted a few times. The chain combines TRBV28 with TRBJ2-7; unclear D gene. Trimming pared 6 bases from V and 7 bases from J, leaving 19 bases between. This CDR3 has 14 residues. The germline gives CDR1 MDHEN, CDR2 SYDVKM. CDR3 protein: CASSPARASREQYF. DNA of the CDR3: TGTGCCAGCAGCCCCGCCCGGGCCTCCCGAGAGCAGTACTTC.

As concerns this clonotype: This may come from a read error, since a much larger clone is one base off. The chain couples TRBV6-6 to TRBJ1-3; D gene ambiguous. This CDR3 region has 15 residues. Looked up from germline, CDR1 is MNHNY and CDR2 is SVGAGI (reference sequence). The CDR3 DNA reads as TGTGCCAACAGTTACTTGACCCGCTCTGGAAACACCATATATTTT. Translating it yields CANSYLTRSGNTIYF.